A single sample gave rise to the 31 T cell receptor beta chains below, sequenced in a study of blood T cell repertoires in COVID-19. Produced via immunoSEQ multiplex PCR; TCRdb's table is partial and in-frame only. Here the sample spans more than 25,000 clones, about 65% being singletons. The sample was peripheral blood. These receptors were obtained from a human donor in a cohort sampled during active COVID-19.

The chain recombines TRBV6-5 with TRBJ2-1; D gene uncertain. The V end was cut by 5 bases, the J end by 6 bases, with 8 bases between. Germline loops: CDR1 MNHEY, CDR2 SVGAGI. The CDR3 loop spans 12 amino acids. DNA of the CDR3: TGTGCCAGCAGTCAAACTGCCAATGAGCAGTTCTTC. Protein sequence: CASSQTANEQFF.

The chain is built from TRBV19 and TRBJ1-6; 7 positions match TRBD1. Per germline, CDR1 LNHDA and CDR2 SQIVND (reference sequence). The CDR3 totals 16 residues. The V segment lost 1 base and the J segment 9 bases; nucleotides outside the gene matches: 9. CDR3 sequence reads: CASSIVPGQTGSPLHF. The CDR3 nucleotides read TGTGCCAGTAGTATAGTTCCGGGACAGACGGGTTCACCCCTCCACTTT.

The CDR3 coding sequence is TGTGCCAGCAGCCGGGTGGCAGCAAGACAAGAGACCCAGTACTTC. Its protein product is CASSRVAARQETQYF. The chain joins TRBV9 to TRBJ2-5; no clear D gene. Trimming shortened V by 4 bases and J by 2 bases, and 15 bases separated the two germline ends. The CDR3 contains 15 residues. Germline V lookup: CDR1 SGDLS, CDR2 YYNGEE.

CDR3 sequence reads: CASSSWLQGISNGEKLFF. For the CDR3, the DNA is TGTGCCAGCAGTTCCTGGCTACAGGGGATTAGTAATGGTGAAAAACTGTTTTTT. The V call is TRBV28, the J call TRBJ1-4, with TRBD1 matching over 7 bases. CDR1 is MDHEN and CDR2 is SYDVKM in the germline V gene. After removal of 4 bases from V and 7 bases from J, the junction contained 18 bases not matched to a gene. The CDR3 extends over 18 amino acids.

The V call is TRBV4-1, the J call TRBJ1-1; no definite D call. This CDR3 is built from 14 residues. Trimming took 1 base from V and 0 from J, leaving 6 bases between them. In germline, CDR1 is MGHRA, CDR2 YSYEKL. CDR3 in amino acids: CASSQARMNTEAFF. The CDR3 region has the DNA TGCGCCAGCAGCCAAGCGAGGATGAACACTGAAGCTTTCTTT.

This clone was counted a single time. The chain couples TRBV4-3 to TRBJ2-6, with no clear D. CDR1 and CDR2 (germline): LGHNA, YSLEER. The CDR3 has 17 amino acids. Trimming cost V 0 bases and J 0 bases, with 9 bases left between them. The chain's CDR3 is CASSQDPRHSGANVLTF. CDR3 coding DNA: TGCGCCAGCAGCCAAGATCCCCGACACTCTGGGGCCAACGTCCTGACTTTC.

This chain links TRBV5-8 with TRBJ1-5; D possibly corresponds to TRBD1 (6 bases). V shed 0 bases and J shed 4 bases, with 8 bases lying between them. This CDR3 has 14 residues. Per germline, CDR1 SGHTS and CDR2 YDEGEE. The DNA of the CDR3 is TGTGCCAGCAGCTTGGGGACAGCGAATCAGCCCCAGCATTTT. Its protein product is CASSLGTANQPQHF.

The CDR3 region is CASSGQVMNTEAFF. The CDR3 DNA is TGTGCCAGTAGCGGACAGGTTATGAACACTGAAGCTTTCTTT. This chain joins TRBV19 and TRBJ1-1; 7 bases match TRBD1. Germline values: CDR1 LNHDA, CDR2 SQIVND (reference sequence). V was pared by 6 bases and J by 0 bases, with 4 bases of the junction left unmatched. The CDR3 has 14 amino acids.

V gene TRBV5-4 combines with J gene TRBJ2-1; the match to TRBD2 covers 7 bases. The germline CDR1 and CDR2 sequences are SGHNT and YYREEE (reference sequence). The V gene end was trimmed by 2 bases and the J gene end by 0 bases; junction bases not matched to a gene: 8. CDR3 length: 17 residues. This CDR3 is CASSFGGEGSSYNEQFF. The CDR3 coding sequence is TGTGCCAGCAGCTTTGGGGGGGAGGGAAGCTCCTACAATGAGCAGTTCTTC.

The chain carries TRBV12-3 or TRBV12-4 and TRBJ1-6; unclear D gene. Trimming removed 2 bases at V and 4 bases at J, with 3 bases between. The CDR3 runs to 13 residues. The chain's CDR3 is CASSLQYNSPLHF. The CDR3, as DNA: TGTGCCAGCAGTTTACAGTATAATTCACCCCTCCACTTT.

The chain couples TRBV7-2 to TRBJ1-5; D gene uncertain. V shed 3 bases and J shed 1 base, with 4 bases lying between them. Germline assignment: CDR1 SGHTA and CDR2 FQGNSA. CDR3 length: 13 amino acids. In DNA form, the CDR3 reads TGTGCCAGCAGCTTTCAGAGCAATCAGCCCCAGCATTTT. It codes for CASSFQSNQPQHF. Full variable domain (remainder filled in from reference TRBV7-2 and TRBJ1-5): GAGVSQSPSNKVTEKGKDVELRCDPISGHTALYWYRQSLGQGLEFLIYFQGNSAPDKSGLPSDRFSAERTGGSVSTLTIQRTQQEDSAVYLCASSFQSNQPQHFGDGTRLSIL.

This clone was counted a few times. The gene calls are TRBV14 and TRBJ1-4, with unresolved D. Germline lookup yields CDR1 SGHDN and CDR2 FVKESK. CDR3 length: 15 amino acids. V was cut by 2 bases and J by 8 bases, with 15 bases left in between. DNA for the CDR3: TGTGCCAGCAGCCAAAAGGCGGGGTCGGGAGAAAAACTGTTTTTT. Translated: CASSQKAGSGEKLFF.

This clone qualifies as medium-sized (0.01 to 0.1%). The CDR3 nucleotides read TGTGCCAGCAGCTTGGGAAGCGGGATGAGCACAGATACGCAGTATTTT. It is translated as CASSLGSGMSTDTQYF. V gene TRBV7-3 combines with J gene TRBJ2-3; 7 nucleotides line up with TRBD2. Germline assignment: CDR1 SGHTA and CDR2 FQGTGA. J gave up 0 bases and V 3 bases, and 6 bases lay outside the gene matches. There are 16 residues in the CDR3.

This chain links TRBV6-5 with TRBJ1-2; the D gene is possibly TRBD1 (5 bases). There are 14 residues in the CDR3. The germline V gene encodes CDR1 MNHEY and CDR2 SVGAGI. V gave up 2 bases and J gave up 4 bases, with 11 bases separating them. This CDR3 reads CASSYKVDTYGYTF. The CDR3 DNA reads as TGTGCCAGCAGTTACAAAGTGGACACCTATGGCTACACCTTC.

The table lists this clone with a count of one. The chain employs TRBV11-2 and TRBJ1-5, with 8 bases lining up with TRBD1. V dropped 5 bases and J dropped 7; count of bases not matched to a gene: 10. The CDR3 consists of 15 residues. Germline V gene data show CDR1 as SGHAT and CDR2 as FQNNGV. Here the CDR3 reads CASSPGQGGFQPQHF. The CDR3 DNA follows: TGTGCCAGCAGCCCCGGACAGGGAGGTTTCCAGCCCCAGCATTTT.

This rearrangement joins TRBV7-3 to TRBJ1-6; possible D gene TRBD1, 6 bases. CDR3 length: 22 amino acids. Germline CDR1 is SGHTA and CDR2 is FQGTGA. Between the trimmed V and J ends, which lost 2 bases and 0 bases, there was a span of 26 bases. CDR3 sequence: CASSLSRPGQGPQSSYNSPLHF. In DNA form, the CDR3 reads TGTGCCAGCAGCTTATCTAGACCGGGACAAGGGCCTCAGAGCTCCTATAATTCACCCCTCCACTTT.

The rearrangement uses TRBV11-2 and TRBJ2-1; D is possibly TRBD1 (6 bases). The CDR3 loop spans 15 amino acids. Trimming took 5 bases from V and 3 from J, leaving 14 bases between them. CDR1 SGHAT and CDR2 FQNNGV come from the germline V gene. The CDR3, as DNA: TGTGCCAGCAGCACATGGACAGACTACTACAATGAGCAGTTCTTC. Its translation: CASSTWTDYYNEQFF.

The chain carries TRBV11-2 and TRBJ2-5; D is unresolved. Germline V gives CDR1 SGHAT, CDR2 FQNNGV. The CDR3 contains 14 residues. V lost 1 base and J lost 6, with 12 bases in between. DNA of the CDR3: TGTGCCAGCAGCTTAGTTTCCCTACAGCAGACCCAGTACTTC. This gives the protein CASSLVSLQQTQYF.

The chain uses TRBV9 and TRBJ1-3; a weak D match, TRBD1 (6 bases). The CDR3 contains 15 residues. Germline V lookup: CDR1 SGDLS, CDR2 YYNGEE. Trimming took 4 bases from V and 6 from J, leaving 17 bases between them. In DNA, the CDR3 is TGTGCCAGCAGCCCATCGGCGGGGGCGGAAAACACCATATATTTT. Translated, it gives CASSPSAGAENTIYF. Full variable domain (remainder filled in from reference TRBV9 and TRBJ1-3): DSGVTQTPKHLITATGQRVTLRCSPRSGDLSVYWYQQSLDQGLQFLIQYYNGEERAKGNILERFSAQQFPDLHSELNLSSLELGDSALYFCASSPSAGAENTIYFGEGSWLTVV.

CDR3 protein: CATSDPGGPYNEQFF. For the CDR3, the DNA is TGTGCCACCAGTGATCCGGGTGGCCCCTACAATGAGCAGTTCTTC. The V and J genes are TRBV24-1 and TRBJ2-1; D ambiguous. Germline values: CDR1 KGHDR, CDR2 SFDVKD. CDR3 length: 15 residues. Trimming shortened V by 3 bases and J by 2 bases, and 10 bases separated the two germline ends.

This chain uses TRBV7-3 with TRBJ2-2; 9 bases agree with TRBD1. V lost 1 base, J lost 5 bases, and 5 bases stayed unmatched. The CDR3 loop spans 16 amino acids. The germline V gene has CDR1 SGHTA and CDR2 FQGTGA. The CDR3 DNA reads TGTGCCAGCAGCTTAAACCCGGACAGGGGAACCGGGGAGCTGTTTTTT. Amino acids: CASSLNPDRGTGELFF.

The chain carries TRBV14 and TRBJ2-3; D not resolved. Trimming pared 4 bases from V and 2 bases from J, leaving 10 bases between. The CDR3 length is 14 residues. Germline lookup yields CDR1 SGHDN and CDR2 FVKESK. The chain's CDR3 is CASSPVYYTDTQYF. CDR3 nucleotide sequence: TGTGCCAGCAGCCCAGTGTATTACACAGATACGCAGTATTTT.

The gene calls are TRBV20-1 and TRBJ2-3; a weak D match, TRBD1 (5 bases). Trimming shortened V by 3 bases and J by 2 bases, and 21 bases separated the two germline ends. In germline, CDR1 is DFQATT, CDR2 SNEGSKA (reference sequence). The CDR3 length is 17 residues. CDR3 in DNA: TGCAGTGCTAGTCCCCCGGCAGGGAAGGGAATCACAGATACGCAGTATTTT. Amino acid sequence: CSASPPAGKGITDTQYF.

Note on this clone: The germline gene is not matched at one end of the junction; a read error may be the cause. The V and J genes are TRBV28 and TRBJ1-4; D uncertain. Germline lookup yields CDR1 MDHEN and CDR2 SYDVKM. The CDR3 totals 11 residues. As DNA, the CDR3 is TGCGCCACCACAACTAATGAAAAACTGTTTTTT. Its protein is CATTTNEKLFF.

This clone showed up just a few times. V usage is TRBV6-5 and J usage is TRBJ2-1; 8 bases are shared with TRBD2. V lost 5 bases and J lost 9; bases outside the gene matches: 9. The germline CDR1 and CDR2 sequences are MNHEY and SVGAGI. The CDR3 runs 14 residues. Here the CDR3 reads CASSPTGGPTEQFF. DNA for the CDR3: TGTGCCAGCAGTCCGACGGGGGGGCCTACTGAGCAGTTCTTC.

The J gene is TRBJ2-3, the V gene TRBV24-1, with D uncertain. CDR1 and CDR2 from the germline V gene are KGHDR and SFDVKD. The CDR3 is 13 residues long. Trimming cost V 7 bases and J 1 base, with 8 bases left between them. This CDR3 is CATSSRGTDTQYF. The CDR3 DNA sequence: TGTGCCACCAGCTCACGGGGCACAGATACGCAGTATTTT.

The rearrangement uses TRBV5-4 and TRBJ2-7; possibly TRBD1 for D (6 bases). The CDR3 is 15 residues long. V was clipped by 5 bases and J by 5 bases, with 20 bases between them. Germline CDR1 SGHNT, CDR2 YYREEE (reference sequence). The CDR3 sequence is CASSPPQGTWDEQYF. The CDR3 nucleotides read TGTGCCAGCAGTCCACCCCAGGGGACCTGGGACGAGCAGTACTTC.

The table lists this clone with a count of one. This rearrangement joins TRBV7-8 to TRBJ1-5; 8 bases line up with TRBD1. The CDR3 length is 14 residues. The V segment lost 5 bases and the J segment 4 bases; nucleotides outside the gene matches: 4. The germline V gene encodes CDR1 SGHVS and CDR2 FQNEAQ. CDR3 nucleotide sequence: TGTGCCAGCAGCGAAAACAGGGGGAATCAGCCCCAGCATTTT. Its protein product is CASSENRGNQPQHF.

The V call is TRBV6-4, the J call TRBJ2-3; D unresolved. This CDR3 region has 14 residues. Deletions cut 6 bases from V and 1 base from J, with 11 bases between. Germline CDR1 reads MRHNA; CDR2 reads SNTAGT. For the CDR3, the DNA is TGTGCCAGCAGACGATTCGGAGGCACAGATACGCAGTATTTT. Translation: CASRRFGGTDTQYF.

Within the sample, this clone is medium-sized. J is TRBJ1-3 and V is TRBV9, with 7 bases aligning to TRBD1. The CDR3 has 16 residues. J lost 2 bases, V lost 0 bases, and 5 bases had no gene match. Germline V gene sequence: CDR1 SGDLS, CDR2 YYNGEE. CDR3 sequence reads: CASSVEGQGAGNTIYF. The CDR3 coding sequence is TGTGCCAGCAGCGTAGAGGGGCAGGGGGCTGGAAACACCATATATTTT. Full variable domain (remainder filled in from reference TRBV9 and TRBJ1-3): DSGVTQTPKHLITATGQRVTLRCSPRSGDLSVYWYQQSLDQGLQFLIQYYNGEERAKGNILERFSAQQFPDLHSELNLSSLELGDSALYFCASSVEGQGAGNTIYFGEGSWLTVV.

The sample holds a few counts of this clone. The chain has TRBV11-3 and TRBJ1-3; 9 nucleotides line up with TRBD1. J lost 0 bases, V lost 7 bases, and 7 bases had no gene match. From germline, CDR1 is SGHNT and CDR2 YENEEA. The CDR3 has 16 residues. CDR3 loop: CASTSGTGSSGNTIYF. CDR3 DNA: TGTGCCAGCACCTCCGGGACAGGGAGCTCTGGAAACACCATATATTTT.